This TCR beta chain was documented in a study of T cells in Graves' hyperthyroidism and ophthalmopathy (dated by TCRdb to the late 2010s). A note on the overall study: Peripheral blood samples were taken at initial diagnosis, before any treatment was given. A discovery cohort of about a hundred patients, fewer than 50 with Graves' ophthalmopathy and over 55 with stable Graves' hyperthyroidism, was used to find distinguishing TCR V-J signatures. Prospective prediction of ophthalmopathy was tested in an independent validation cohort of fewer than 20 hyperthyroidism patients and 17 patients who later progressed to ophthalmopathy. For training and testing, the 100 or so patients in the discovery cohort were randomly divided in a 7:3 ratio. In over five Graves' hyperthyroidism patients, the study also compared T-cell repertoires from thyroid tissue with T-cell repertoires from blood. Following sampling, methimazole starting at 30 mg daily was given to hyperthyroidism patients, and high-dose intravenous methylprednisolone was given to ophthalmopathy patients. TCR Vbeta CDR3 sequencing of 140 or so peripheral blood samples (over 40 ophthalmopathy, 75 hyperthyroidism and roughly 17 progressor patients) is reported in the paper. Broader findings and caveats from the paper: Most expanded thyroid clonotypes (frequency above 0.001) were also detected in blood, a finding suggesting that blood repertoires may reflect thyroid immune responses. In cross-validation, a model built on a 13 V-J signature told ophthalmopathy apart from stable hyperthyroidism with under 90% sensitivity and roughly 83% specificity, and in testing the same model reached 80%/75%. During validation, the model predicted progression to ophthalmopathy a median of around 7 months ahead of onset, with around 71% sensitivity and around 73% specificity. No statistical method was used to fix the sample size in advance, and group allocation was not hidden from the investigators.

The TCR beta CDR3 regions were amplified from RNA transcripts. The TCR CDR3 was subjected to a first round of RT-PCR using the HTBI primer set and the Qiagen OneStep RT-PCR kit. The libraries were constructed in a second round of multiplex PCR and then size-selected and purified. Libraries were sequenced paired-end with 100 bp reads on an Illumina HiSeq2000. The authors processed their data as follows. SOAPnuke was used to process the raw data, throwing out any read that contained adapters or uncalled bases, had a mean Phred below 15, or lacked an exact constant-primer or identifier match. High-quality paired reads were merged with COPE v1.2.5, and unique nucleotide sequences were defined as clonotypes. MiTCR v1.1 was used to align the clonotypes against IMGT TRBV, TRBD and TRBJ reference segments. Analysis was restricted to V-J combinations with a frequency above 0.0001, which covered about 99% of repertoires. A TCS score was defined as the ratio between F50 (clonal expansion) and ExV (chaos), using BLOSUM62-based TCRdist between CDR3 peptides within each V-J. Welch's t-statistics and random forest reduced roughly 530 V-J features to 13, which were used in a naive Bayes classifier (R e1071). TCRdb reprocessing: public reads trimmed at Q25 with fastp, clones called with MiXCR, in-frame beta chains kept. Each CDR3 protein appears once, grouped with its most common genes and DNA. In this record, the V and J calls reflect TCRdb's handling and not the investigators' own analysis. This sample is represented by some 560,000 distinct CDR3 sequences; approximately 14% of them were singletons. The ten largest clones take up approximately 7.4% of the sample.

Stable Graves' hyperthyroidism was defined as the absence of progression to ophthalmopathy over 18 months of follow-up. The hyperthyroidism patients were between 18 and 65 years old and newly diagnosed, with a disease duration of less than 2 months. Any patient with an uncontrolled infection, another autoimmune disease, pregnancy or lactation was excluded. Diagnoses were based on clinical symptoms, serum thyroxine and TRAb, thyroid ultrasound and orbital computed tomography. Ficoll-Paque density gradient centrifugation was used to isolate PBMCs from 8 to 10 ml of fresh peripheral blood. Trizol reagent was used to extract total RNA, and RNA quality was then checked on an Agilent 2100 Bioanalyzer. Points on this clonotype: No antigen is known for it. Base quality data are lacking; no much larger clone is found one base away.

The V and J ends are trimmed by 4 bases and 0 bases, leaving 16 bases between them. From the cysteine up to the phenylalanine, the CDR3 has a length of 17 residues. Only the CDR3 portion is preserved as DNA: 51 bases, with reading frame beginning at the first base. In the germline V gene, CDR1 corresponds to MNHEY and CDR2 to SVGAGI. The sequencing sample was made of blood. The origin of this receptor is a woman in her twenties or thirties with Graves' hyperthyroidism. The rearranged segments are TRBV6-5 and TRBJ2-1; the D gene is not confidently resolved. The DNA reads TGTGCCAGCAGTTCCTCAAAAGGTCTGGGCTCCTACAATGAGCAGTTCTTC. The translation is CASSSSKGLGSYNEQFF.